One sample yielded the 30 T cell receptor beta chains listed below, sequenced in a study of control samples from healthy donors and cancer patients. TCRdb keeps only in-frame clones here, not all; method: immunoSEQ multiplex PCR. The sample carries around 95,000 clones, over 75% recorded once. Sequenced material: blood. The receptors come from a woman aged 50 to 65 in good health.

The rearrangement uses TRBV7-2 and TRBJ2-5, with D perhaps matching TRBD2 (5 bases). Trimming cost V 5 bases and J 7 bases, with 14 bases left between them. Germline V gene lookup returns CDR1 SGHTA and CDR2 FQGNSA. The CDR3 totals 13 residues. The CDR3 here is CASSPTHGGTQYF. DNA for the CDR3: TGTGCCAGCAGCCCCACGCACGGAGGGACCCAGTACTTC.

The chain couples TRBV6-2 or TRBV6-3 to TRBJ2-1; 7 bases map to TRBD2. CDR1 and CDR2 from the germline V gene are MNHEY and SVGEGT. The CDR3 is made up of 14 amino acids. The V and J ends lost 4 bases and 5 bases, in that order; junction bases with no gene match: 5. CDR3 residues: CASSSGGSNNEQFF. The CDR3 DNA sequence: TGTGCCAGCAGTTCGGGCGGGAGCAACAATGAGCAGTTCTTC.

This chain connects TRBV3-1 (or the pseudogene TRBV3-2) to TRBJ1-5; D remains unclear. The CDR3 length is 15 residues. The germline gives CDR1 LGHDT, CDR2 YNNKEL (reference sequence). Trimming removed 0 bases at V and 1 base at J, with 7 bases between. Here the CDR3 reads CASSQEVGSNQPQHF. Here the CDR3 DNA reads TGTGCCAGCAGCCAAGAGGTGGGGAGCAATCAGCCCCAGCATTTT.

The rearrangement joins TRBV7-9 to TRBJ1-2; D is perhaps TRBD1 (5 bases). The CDR3 contains 13 residues. V shed 4 bases and J shed 7 bases, with 13 bases lying between them. Per the germline V gene, CDR1 is SEHNR and CDR2 is FQNEAQ (reference sequence). The CDR3 spells CASSWQGEGGYTF. Written as DNA, the CDR3 is TGTGCCAGCAGCTGGCAGGGTGAGGGTGGCTACACCTTC.

The chain combines TRBV18 with TRBJ2-1; TRBD2 matches at 7 bases. This CDR3 is 14 amino acids long. Germline V lookup: CDR1 KGHSH, CDR2 LQKENI. Trimming took 0 bases from V and 7 from J; bases not matched to a gene: 3. CDR3 coding DNA: TGTGCCAGCTCACCACCGGTTAGCGGGAATGAGCAGTTCTTC. This sequence encodes CASSPPVSGNEQFF.

V is TRBV6-5 and J is TRBJ1-4, with unresolved D. V was clipped by 0 bases and J by 3 bases, with 8 bases between them. CDR3 length equals 15 residues. Germline lookup yields CDR1 MNHEY and CDR2 SVGAGI. The CDR3 DNA follows: TGTGCCAGCAGTTACTCAGGCAGAGCTAATGAAAAACTGTTTTTT. Its translation: CASSYSGRANEKLFF.

The count of this clone is one. The rearrangement links TRBV6-5 to TRBJ2-7; 10 nucleotides match TRBD1. V dropped 5 bases and J dropped 1; count of bases not matched to a gene: 2. There are 14 residues in the CDR3. Germline-derived CDR1 and CDR2 are MNHEY and SVGAGI. The CDR3 nucleotides read TGTGCCAGCAGTAGGGACAGGGGTTCCTACGAGCAGTACTTC. It specifies CASSRDRGSYEQYF.

J is TRBJ2-2 and V is TRBV7-2; TRBD2 agrees at 11 bases. Germline CDR1 is SGHTA and CDR2 is FQGNSA. V gave up 0 bases and J gave up 0 bases; unmatched junction bases: 3. This CDR3 has 18 amino acids. The CDR3 DNA reads as TGTGCCAGCAGCTTAGCGCCTAGCGGGGGGCCGAACACCGGGGAGCTGTTTTTT. Protein sequence: CASSLAPSGGPNTGELFF.

V is TRBV9 and J is TRBJ1-2; D is unresolved. The germline gives CDR1 SGDLS, CDR2 YYNGEE. The CDR3 consists of 12 residues. V lost 3 bases and J 2 bases, leaving 5 bases between the germline ends. CDR3 DNA sequence: TGTGCCAGCAGCGCCGGCAACTATGGCTACACCTTC. It yields the protein CASSAGNYGYTF. The full variable domain, with the rest looked up from reference TRBV9 and TRBJ1-2, is DSGVTQTPKHLITATGQRVTLRCSPRSGDLSVYWYQQSLDQGLQFLIQYYNGEERAKGNILERFSAQQFPDLHSELNLSSLELGDSALYFCASSAGNYGYTFGSGTRLTVV.

The chain has TRBV3-1 (or the pseudogene TRBV3-2) and TRBJ1-1; tentatively, D is TRBD1 (5 bases). Germline CDR1 LGHDT, CDR2 YNNKEL (reference sequence). Trimming removed 4 bases at V and 8 bases at J, with 11 bases between. There are 12 residues in the CDR3. The CDR3 region is CASSRAGVEAFF. CDR3 DNA: TGTGCCAGCAGCCGAGCGGGGGTGGAAGCTTTCTTT.

The chain couples TRBV18 to TRBJ2-1, with D unclear. Germline-derived CDR1 and CDR2 are KGHSH and LQKENI. The germline V and J ends were trimmed by 5 bases and 3 bases, with 23 bases remaining between them. The CDR3 spans 18 residues. CDR3 sequence: CASSRASHGALSYNEQFF. DNA of the CDR3: TGTGCCAGCTCAAGGGCCAGTCACGGTGCCCTTAGCTACAATGAGCAGTTCTTC.

V usage is TRBV19 and J usage is TRBJ2-7, with D possibly being TRBD1 (5 bases). There are 14 residues in the CDR3. Germline CDR1 is LNHDA and CDR2 is SQIVND (reference sequence). The germline V and J ends were trimmed by 0 bases and 11 bases, with 17 bases remaining between them. The CDR3 DNA reads TGTGCCAGTAGTATAGATGGGGCAGCTGCTCTTAAGTACTTC. Protein: CASSIDGAAALKYF.

This clone is a singleton in its sample. The chain combines TRBV25-1 with TRBJ2-3; D tentatively fits TRBD1 or TRBD2 (5 bases each). Germline V lookup: CDR1 MGHDK, CDR2 SYGVNS. The length of the CDR3 is 16 residues. Trimming took off 4 bases at V and 1 base at J, with 15 bases between the two ends. CDR3 in amino acids: CASSALRGGGTDTQYF. Here the CDR3 DNA reads TGTGCCAGCAGTGCTCTCCGGGGCGGCGGCACAGATACGCAGTATTTT.

CDR3 sequence: CASSFSRRVLSTDTQYF. The CDR3 DNA follows: TGTGCCAGCAGCTTCTCCAGGCGGGTACTCAGCACAGATACGCAGTATTTT. This rearrangement joins TRBV5-5 to TRBJ2-3; weak D call: TRBD2 (5 bases). Between the trimmed V and J ends, which lost 2 bases and 0 bases, there was a span of 16 bases. Germline V gene data show CDR1 as SGHKS and CDR2 as YYEKEE (reference sequence). This CDR3 has 17 amino acids.

For the CDR3, the DNA is TGTGCCAGCAGCGCCGAATTAAGCTCCTACAATGAGCAGTTCTTC. Encoded protein: CASSAELSSYNEQFF. V and J are TRBV7-2 and TRBJ2-1; no definite D call. This CDR3 has 15 residues. V lost 5 bases to trimming and J lost 0 bases, with 11 bases between them. Germline-derived CDR1 and CDR2 are SGHTA and FQGNSA.

The V gene is TRBV6-5, the J gene TRBJ2-7, with a weak D call TRBD2 (6 bases). The germline V gene has CDR1 MNHEY and CDR2 SVGAGI. The V and J ends lost 10 bases and 4 bases respectively, with 14 bases between them. CDR3 length: 12 residues. The CDR3 is CATQHLAYEQYV. The CDR3 nucleotides are TGTGCCACCCAACACCTAGCGTACGAGCAGTACGTC.

This clone was detected only once. This chain joins TRBV5-5 and TRBJ2-1, with 13 bases aligning to TRBD2. From germline, CDR1 is SGHKS and CDR2 YYEKEE (reference sequence). CDR3 length: 16 residues. The V and J ends lost 4 bases and 8 bases, in that order; junction bases with no gene match: 9. The CDR3 loop reads CASSGRTSGSVYEQFF. CDR3 sequence (DNA): TGTGCCAGCAGCGGGCGGACTAGCGGGAGTGTGTATGAGCAGTTCTTC.

The chain links TRBV7-6 to TRBJ1-1; D is unclear. Germline CDR1 is SGHVS and CDR2 is FNYEAQ. Trimming cost V 4 bases and J 4 bases, with 13 bases left between them. This CDR3 spans 14 amino acids. The CDR3 spells CASSYPLTSTEAFF. CDR3 bases: TGTGCCAGCAGCTACCCGCTGACTTCCACTGAAGCTTTCTTT.

The V call is TRBV7-9, the J call TRBJ1-1; unclear D gene. Trimming stripped 0 bases from V and 0 bases from J, with 8 bases between. This CDR3 spans 15 amino acids. Germline V CDR1 and CDR2: SEHNR, FQNEAQ (reference sequence). The CDR3 sequence is CASSLAGGVNTEAFF. CDR3 DNA sequence: TGTGCCAGCAGCTTAGCGGGCGGAGTGAACACTGAAGCTTTCTTT.

The chain uses TRBV2 and TRBJ2-1; a possible D gene is TRBD2 (6 bases). CDR1 and CDR2 from the germline V gene are SNHLY and FYNNEI. This CDR3 has 14 amino acids. V lost 5 bases to trimming and J lost 9 bases, with 17 bases between them. The CDR3: CASSFTGTDIEQFF. DNA of the CDR3: TGTGCCAGCAGTTTTACCGGGACTGACATTGAGCAGTTCTTC.

The V call is TRBV7-9, the J call TRBJ2-5; D may be TRBD2 (6 bases). Trimming shortened V by 8 bases and J by 2 bases, and 15 bases separated the two germline ends. In germline, CDR1 is SEHNR, CDR2 FQNEAQ (reference sequence). This CDR3 comprises 14 residues. The CDR3 DNA reads TGTGCCAGCTGTTGGGCCGGGAGACAAGAGACCCAGTACTTC. Translated, it gives CASCWAGRQETQYF.

The chain joins TRBV2 to TRBJ1-2; D is unresolved. The CDR3 has 9 residues. Trimming removed 9 bases from V and 6 bases from J, with 5 bases in between. Germline-derived CDR1 and CDR2 are SNHLY and FYNNEI. The CDR3 loop is CARRDGYTF. In nucleotides, the CDR3 is TGTGCCAGGAGAGATGGCTACACCTTC.

Concerning this clone: Other DNA sequences from this sample encode an identical CDR3 as well. The chain joins TRBV10-1 to TRBJ2-2; a weak D match, TRBD1 (6 bases). CDR3 length: 13 residues. The germline gives CDR1 WNHNN, CDR2 SYGVQD (reference sequence). V was trimmed by 8 bases and J by 5 bases, leaving 12 bases between them. CDR3 protein: CASADRGTGELFF. CDR3 nucleotide sequence: TGCGCCAGCGCGGACAGAGGGACCGGGGAGCTGTTTTTT.

This chain connects TRBV4-1 to TRBJ1-1, with D possibly TRBD1 on 5 matching bases. CDR3 length: 15 residues. V was shortened by 0 bases and J by 5 bases, with 13 bases between the two germline ends. CDR1 is MGHRA and CDR2 is YSYEKL in the germline V gene. The CDR3 nucleotides read TGCGCCAGCAGCCAAGATCACGGGGGATGGACTGAAGCTTTCTTT. Its translation is CASSQDHGGWTEAFF.

This clone was seen a handful of times. J is TRBJ2-1 and V is TRBV3-1 (or the pseudogene TRBV3-2); D remains ambiguous. There are 15 residues in the CDR3. The ends were cut back, 0 bases at V and 0 bases at J, with 6 bases in the middle. The V gene's germline CDR1 is LGHDT and CDR2 YNNKEL (reference sequence). CDR3 loop: CASSQDRSSYNEQFF. Written as DNA, the CDR3 is TGTGCCAGCAGCCAAGACCGCAGCTCCTACAATGAGCAGTTCTTC.

V usage is TRBV12-5 and J usage is TRBJ2-2; 7 positions agree with TRBD1. This CDR3 is built from 16 residues. Germline V gene data show CDR1 as LGHNT and CDR2 as FRNRAP. V shed 2 bases and J 6 bases; nucleotides not matched to a gene: 9. The CDR3 DNA is TGTGCTAGTGGTTTGCCGGGACAGAGCATCGCCGGGGAGCTGTTTTTT. Its protein is CASGLPGQSIAGELFF.

The chain uses TRBV7-3 and TRBJ2-1; TRBD2 is a possible D gene (6 bases). Germline-derived CDR1 and CDR2 are SGHTA and FQGTGA. CDR3 length: 14 amino acids. With 8 bases removed from V and 4 bases from J, the gap between germline ends came to 15 bases. The DNA of the CDR3 is TGTGCCAGCGGGACCGGGACTTCGTACAATGAGCAGTTCTTC. Translated, it gives CASGTGTSYNEQFF.

The V call is TRBV29-1, the J call TRBJ1-2; unclear D gene. V was trimmed by 5 bases and J by 7 bases, leaving 17 bases between them. CDR3 length: 13 amino acids. The germline V gene has CDR1 SQVTM and CDR2 ANQGSEA. CDR3 sequence reads: CSVPPPGRVGYTF. The CDR3 DNA is TGCAGCGTTCCCCCCCCCGGACGGGTTGGCTACACCTTC.

V and J are TRBV9 and TRBJ1-1, with 9 nucleotides matching TRBD1. The CDR3 has 15 residues. V lost 0 bases, J lost 4 bases, and 4 bases stayed unmatched. From germline, CDR1 is SGDLS and CDR2 YYNGEE. CDR3 sequence: CASSVGTGVFTEAFF. The CDR3 DNA reads TGTGCCAGCAGCGTAGGGACAGGGGTTTTCACTGAAGCTTTCTTT.

The chain combines TRBV4-2 with TRBJ1-4; D might be TRBD1 (5 bases). Germline-derived CDR1 and CDR2 are LGHNA and YNFKEQ. Trimming took off 0 bases at V and 8 bases at J, with 16 bases between the two ends. The CDR3 loop spans 16 amino acids. The CDR3 loop is CASSQEGTARWEKLFF. DNA for the CDR3: TGTGCCAGCAGCCAAGAAGGGACGGCTAGGTGGGAAAAACTGTTTTTT.